The 23 T cell receptor beta chains reported below all come from one sample, sequenced in a study of Tregs in tolerant kidney transplant recipients. Data came from immunoSEQ multiplex PCR; TCRdb stores just in-frame clones and leaves some out. The sample totals 25,000 to 35,000 clones. The material was CD8+ T cells from blood, obtained before the transplant. These receptors all stem from a human donor who received a combined kidney and bone marrow transplant.

As for this clone: Read sequence stops 3 residues before the CDR3 end, and the germline J gene provides the missing end. The V call is TRBV20-1, the J call TRBJ2-5; weak D call: TRBD1 (6 bases). Looked up from germline, CDR1 is DFQATT and CDR2 is SNEGSKA (reference sequence). Trimming stripped 1 base from V and 2 bases from J, with 14 bases between. This CDR3 has 15 amino acids. The part of the CDR3 DNA that was read is TGCAGTGCTAGAGCTCAATGGACAGTGCAAGAGACC. It codes for CSARAQWTVQET. The entire CDR3 protein is CSARAQWTVQETQYF.

With regard to this clone: With the read ending 3 residues before the CDR3 end, the germline J gene is used to fill in that end. The chain carries TRBV5-1 and TRBJ1-1; 7 bases align to TRBD1. Trimming removed 5 bases from V and 1 base from J; junction bases left unmatched: 5. Germline CDR1 reads SGHRS; CDR2 reads YFSETQ. The CDR3 runs 14 residues. The covered CDR3 bases are TGCGCCAGCAGACAGGACAGGTCGAACACTGAA. Its protein product is CASRQDRSNTE. The complete CDR3 sequence is CASRQDRSNTEAFF.

Concerning this clone: Read sequence stops 3 residues before the CDR3 end, and the germline J gene provides the missing end. The V call is TRBV19, the J call TRBJ2-7; D possibly corresponds to TRBD2 (5 bases). This CDR3 is built from 13 residues. Germline loops: CDR1 LNHDA, CDR2 SQIVND (reference sequence). V dropped 2 bases and J dropped 5 bases, with 10 bases sitting between them. CDR3 protein: CASSIRGLDEQYF. CDR3 bases read: TGTGCCAGTAGTATACGAGGGTTGGACGAG.

Of note for this clone: The observed sequence ends 3 residues before the CDR3 terminus, with the missing tail filled in from the germline J gene. The chain carries TRBV18 and TRBJ2-1, with 11 bases fitting TRBD1. Germline CDR1 reads KGHSH; CDR2 reads LQKENI. J was trimmed by 5 bases and V by 3 bases; bases with no gene match: 6. The CDR3 is 16 amino acids. The CDR3 here is CASSPWDRGGHNEQFF. CDR3 bases read: TGTGCCAGCTCACCGTGGGACAGGGGGGGCCACAATGAG.

The sequenced part of the CDR3 DNA is TGTGCCAGCAGCTTAGCAGGGACCTACGAG. Protein: CASSLAGTYE. The CDR3 reads in full as CASSLAGTYEQYF. The chain links TRBV11-2 to TRBJ2-7, with a tentative D call TRBD1 (5 bases). From the germline J gene comes the end of the CDR3, since the read stops 3 residues before it. Looked up from germline, CDR1 is SGHAT and CDR2 is FQNNGV. CDR3 length: 13 residues. Trimming pared 1 base from V and 2 bases from J, leaving 6 bases between.

Regarding this clone: The CDR3 is cut off 3 residues early in the read; its end comes from the germline J gene. This sequence joins TRBV7-6 and TRBJ2-1, with 8 bases matching TRBD2. Germline-derived CDR1 and CDR2 are SGHVS and FNYEAQ. V lost 4 bases, J lost 2 bases, and 7 bases stayed unmatched. The CDR3 length is 16 residues. Partial CDR3 DNA: TGTGCCAGCAGCTCGGGTAGCGGGGTCCCCTACAATGAG. Translating it yields CASSSGSGVPYNE. The entire CDR3 sequence reads CASSSGSGVPYNEQFF.

In regard to this clone: The CDR3 extends 3 residues past the end of the read, so its final part is completed from the germline J gene. The chain carries TRBV11-2 and TRBJ2-1; weak D call: TRBD1 (6 bases). This CDR3 has 14 residues. V shed 5 bases and J shed 9 bases, with 17 bases lying between them. The germline gives CDR1 SGHAT, CDR2 FQNNGV. The DNA read from the CDR3 is TGTGCCAGCAGCGGGGGCCAGGGGTTTGGTGAG. Encoded protein: CASSGGQGFGE. Given in full, the CDR3 is CASSGGQGFGEQFF.

Concerning this clone itself: The read ends 3 residues shy of where the CDR3 ends; the end is completed using the germline J gene. The J gene is TRBJ2-1, the V gene TRBV7-9; D unclear. V dropped 5 bases and J dropped 4 bases, with 6 bases sitting between them. Germline V lookup: CDR1 SEHNR, CDR2 FQNEAQ (reference sequence). The CDR3 extends over 12 amino acids. CDR3 DNA (partial): TGTGCCAGCAGCCGCCAGTACAATGAG. It codes for CASSRQYNE. The whole CDR3 reads CASSRQYNEQFF. Combining the CDR3 with reference TRBV7-9 and TRBJ2-1 gives the whole variable domain DTGVSQNPRHKITKRGQNVTFRCDPISEHNRLYWYRQTLGQGPEFLTYFQNEAQLEKSRLLSDRFSAERPKGSFSTLEIQRTEQGDSAMYLCASSRQYNEQFFGPGTRLTVL.

On this clone: The DNA ends 3 residues before the CDR3 does, and the rest of the CDR3 is filled in from the germline J gene. The V gene is TRBV7-8, the J gene TRBJ1-1, with D possibly being TRBD1 (5 bases). The V end was cut by 5 bases, the J end by 6 bases, with 7 bases between. Germline V gene data show CDR1 as SGHVS and CDR2 as FQNEAQ. CDR3 length: 11 amino acids. The CDR3 is CASSQGPEAFF. The sequenced part of the CDR3 DNA is TGTGCCAGCAGCCAGGGCCCTGAA.

A remark on this clone: The read ends 3 residues shy of where the CDR3 ends; the end is completed using the germline J gene. The rearrangement uses TRBV19 and TRBJ1-1, with 7 bases lining up with TRBD1. The CDR3 has 17 residues. Losses at the gene ends were 7 bases for V and 1 base for J; bases not matched to a gene: 15. The V gene's germline CDR1 is LNHDA and CDR2 SQIVND (reference sequence). CDR3 DNA, as far as it was read: TGTGCCAGTAACGAGGGGGACAGTTTCTCTTCGAACACTGAA. Translated: CASNEGDSFSSNTE. The entire CDR3 protein reads CASNEGDSFSSNTEAFF.

Note on this clone: Read coverage stops 3 residues before the CDR3 terminus; the germline J gene supplies the remainder. This chain uses TRBV7-2 with TRBJ1-2; 7 bases agree with TRBD1. J was trimmed by 6 bases and V by 4 bases; bases with no gene match: 2. This CDR3 region has 12 residues. Germline assignment: CDR1 SGHTA and CDR2 FQGNSA. CDR3 DNA, as far as it was read: TGTGCCAGCAGCTCCACAGGGGATGGC. It encodes CASSSTGDG. The whole CDR3 reads CASSSTGDGYTF. The whole variable domain, filled in from reference TRBV7-2 and TRBJ1-2, reads GAGVSQSPSNKVTEKGKDVELRCDPISGHTALYWYRQSLGQGLEFLIYFQGNSAPDKSGLPSDRFSAERTGGSVSTLTIQRTQQEDSAVYLCASSSTGDGYTFGSGTRLTVV.

Remarks on this clone: The DNA ends 3 residues before the CDR3 does, and the rest of the CDR3 is filled in from the germline J gene. This chain uses TRBV6-1 with TRBJ1-2, with a possible D match to TRBD1 (6 bases). Trimming left V 2 bases short and J 4 bases short, with 11 bases between. The CDR3 spans 14 residues. Germline assignment: CDR1 MNHNS and CDR2 SASEGT. The CDR3: CASSELGGVYGYTF. The sequenced part of the CDR3 DNA is TGTGCCAGCAGTGAATTAGGGGGGGTCTATGGC.

Points on this clone: The sequenced fragment ends 3 residues before the CDR3 boundary, so the rest is inferred from the germline J gene. The chain combines TRBV29-1 with TRBJ1-2, with D possibly being TRBD1 (5 bases). Germline CDR1 reads SQVTM; CDR2 reads ANQGSEA. This CDR3 spans 12 amino acids. Between the trimmed V and J ends, which lost 1 base and 6 bases, there was a span of 9 bases. The part of the CDR3 DNA that was read is TGCAGCGTTGAAGGAGGGGAAGATGGC. Its protein is CSVEGGEDG. The complete CDR3 reads CSVEGGEDGYTF.

On this clone itself: The read falls 3 residues short of the CDR3 end, and the missing part is taken from the germline J gene. The chain links TRBV11-2 to TRBJ2-5, with D perhaps TRBD2 (5 bases). CDR3 length: 15 amino acids. Trimming pared 1 base from V and 1 base from J, leaving 10 bases between. Germline V gene data show CDR1 as SGHAT and CDR2 as FQNNGV. Here the CDR3 reads CASSLGRAPQETQYF. Incomplete CDR3 DNA: TGTGCCAGCAGCTTAGGGCGGGCACCCCAAGAGACC.

In the case of this clone: Read sequence stops 3 residues before the CDR3 end, and the germline J gene provides the missing end. The V call is TRBV19, the J call TRBJ2-1, with a tentative D call TRBD1 (5 bases). Germline assignment: CDR1 LNHDA and CDR2 SQIVND (reference sequence). The CDR3 spans 14 residues. Trimming pared 9 bases from V and 5 bases from J, leaving 17 bases between. The CDR3 bases that were read are TGTGCCAGCGAGAAAGATAGGGGCCACAATGAG. Its protein product is CASEKDRGHNE. From start to end, the CDR3 is CASEKDRGHNEQFF.

Notes on this clone: The read comes to an end 3 residues before the CDR3 does, leaving the germline J gene to fill in the end. This chain joins TRBV19 and TRBJ1-2, with 8 bases that match TRBD1. V gave up 5 bases and J gave up 5 bases; unmatched junction bases: 7. Germline V gives CDR1 LNHDA, CDR2 SQIVND (reference sequence). The CDR3 has 14 amino acids. The CDR3 DNA, read in part, is TGTGCCAGTAGTCCGGGACAGGAGTTATATGGC. It codes for CASSPGQELYG. The whole CDR3 sequence reads CASSPGQELYGYTF.

As regards this clone: The read terminates 3 residues before the CDR3 end, so the remaining end is supplied by the germline J gene. The chain links TRBV5-6 to TRBJ2-3, with D perhaps matching TRBD1 (6 bases). The CDR3 contains 14 residues. The V end lost 5 bases, the J end lost 2 bases, and 12 bases lay between the germline ends. The V gene's germline CDR1 is SGHDT and CDR2 YYEEEE. CDR3 DNA, as far as it was read: TGTGCCAGCAGACAACAGGGCTACACAGATACG. This encodes CASRQQGYTDT. From start to end, the CDR3 is CASRQQGYTDTQYF.

Points on this clone: The read gets to within 3 residues of the CDR3 end, and the germline J gene fills in the rest. V gene TRBV7-9 combines with J gene TRBJ2-5; the D gene is possibly TRBD2 (6 bases). Germline V gene data show CDR1 as SEHNR and CDR2 as FQNEAQ (reference sequence). The CDR3 extends over 13 amino acids. V lost 8 bases and J lost 5, with 15 bases in between. The CDR3 region is CASSGTSSETQYF. The part of the CDR3 DNA that was read is TGTGCCAGCTCCGGGACTTCAAGCGAGACC.

Remarks on this clone: The sequence runs out 3 residues before the end of the CDR3; the remainder is reconstructed from the germline J gene. The chain uses TRBV5-1 and TRBJ2-7; TRBD1 matches 8 bases. V shed 4 bases and J 0 bases; nucleotides not matched to a gene: 6. Germline lookup yields CDR1 SGHRS and CDR2 YFSETQ. CDR3 length: 15 amino acids. The CDR3 is CASSQTGGTSYEQYF. The CDR3 bases that were read are TGCGCCAGCAGCCAAACAGGGGGAACCTCCTACGAG.

Regarding this clone: The read stops 3 residues short of the end of the CDR3; the missing end is completed from the germline J gene. The V call is TRBV29-1, the J call TRBJ2-1; tentatively, D is TRBD1 or TRBD2 (5 bases each). The CDR3 is made up of 14 amino acids. CDR1 is SQVTM and CDR2 is ANQGSEA in the germline V gene. Trimming removed 1 base from V and 7 bases from J, with 14 bases in between. The CDR3: CSVEGGQGLNEQFF. The DNA read from the CDR3 is TGCAGCGTTGAAGGAGGGCAGGGTTTAAATGAG.

In the case of this clone: Read sequence stops 3 residues before the CDR3 end, and the germline J gene provides the missing end. V is TRBV23-1 and J is TRBJ1-2; possibly TRBD1 for D (6 bases). TRBV23-1 belongs to the ORF category, with a function that is uncertain. This CDR3 comprises 14 residues. The CDR3 bases that were read are TGCGCCAGCAGTCATCCTGGGCAGGGGCGAGGC. Its protein is CASSHPGQGRG. The whole CDR3 reads CASSHPGQGRGYTF.

To note about this clone: The read comes to an end 3 residues before the CDR3 does, leaving the germline J gene to fill in the end. This chain joins TRBV5-6 and TRBJ1-4; 9 bases align to TRBD1. From germline, CDR1 is SGHDT and CDR2 YYEEEE. V lost 2 bases, J lost 5 bases, and 1 base stayed unmatched. CDR3 length equals 14 residues. The CDR3 loop is CASSFGTGNEKLFF. The part of the CDR3 DNA that was read is TGTGCCAGCAGCTTCGGGACAGGGAATGAAAAA.

A note on this clone: The read falls 3 residues short of the CDR3 end, and the missing part is taken from the germline J gene. The chain couples TRBV7-9 to TRBJ2-7; TRBD1 is a possible D gene (5 bases). CDR3 length: 12 amino acids. V shed 1 base and J shed 6 bases, with 7 bases lying between them. The germline gives CDR1 SEHNR, CDR2 FQNEAQ (reference sequence). This CDR3 reads CASSLGQSEQYF. The DNA read from the CDR3 is TGTGCCAGCAGCTTAGGACAGTCCGAG. Supplemented by reference TRBV7-9 and TRBJ2-7, the full variable domain reads DTGVSQNPRHKITKRGQNVTFRCDPISEHNRLYWYRQTLGQGPEFLTYFQNEAQLEKSRLLSDRFSAERPKGSFSTLEIQRTEQGDSAMYLCASSLGQSEQYFGPGTRLTVT.